A selection of T cell receptor beta chains follows, all from one sample in a study of blood T cell repertoires in COVID-19. The assay was immunoSEQ multiplex PCR, and TCRdb's table has in-frame clones only and misses some. Among 150,000 to 200,000 clones listed, around 81% were seen once. The specimen sequenced was peripheral blood. These receptors were collected from a man in his fifties or sixties with active or convalescent COVID-19. Each CDR3 is given with its conserved first and last residue. The order of the fields is V gene, J gene, D gene, clone size, CDR3 DNA, CDR3 protein. The D gene is left open where the match is weak. Expanded clones are given a class, and other clones once, few, many or no size at all.

>TRBV2|TRBJ2-3|-|-
TGTGCCAGCAACACTAGGCAGGAGGATACGCAGTATTTT
CASNTRQEDTQYF
>TRBV3-1/TRBV3-2|TRBJ2-7|TRBD1|-
TGTGCCAGCAGCCTGAGGACAGGGGGTGCCGAGCAGTACTTC
CASSLRTGGAEQYF
>TRBV7-6|TRBJ2-7|TRBD2|-
TGTGCCAGCAGCTCTAGCGGGAGGCGCTCCTACGAGCAGTACTTC
CASSSSGRRSYEQYF
>TRBV2|TRBJ2-3|TRBD2|-
TGTGCCTCCCGGGAGGGGTTAAGCTATTTT
CASREGLSYF
>TRBV19|TRBJ2-2|TRBD1|-
TGTGCCACCGAAGACAGGGCGAACACCGGGGAGCTGTTTTTT
CATEDRANTGELFF
>TRBV4-1|TRBJ2-5|TRBD2|-
TGCGCCAGCAGCCACACCCCGGGACTAGCGGGGTGGGAGACCCAGTACTTC
CASSHTPGLAGWETQYF
>TRBV19|TRBJ2-5|-|-
TGTGCCAGTAGTATAGGGAACAGAGAGACCCAGTACTTC
CASSIGNRETQYF
>TRBV12-3/TRBV12-4|TRBJ1-1|TRBD1|-
TGTGCCAGCAGTCAAACGGACAGGGGTGCTTTCTTT
CASSQTDRGAFF
>TRBV5-4|TRBJ2-5|TRBD1|-
TGTGCCAGCAGCTTCCGGGACAGGGGGCCGGGGACCCAGTACTTC
CASSFRDRGPGTQYF
>TRBV7-9|TRBJ2-7|-|-
TGTGCCAGCAGCTTAGCGGCGGGGCCAGCCTACGAGCAGTACTTC
CASSLAAGPAYEQYF
>TRBV7-9|TRBJ2-3|-|many
TGTGCCAGCAGCCGAAGGGACACTAGCACAGATACGCAGTATTTT
CASSRRDTSTDTQYF
>TRBV5-1|TRBJ2-5|TRBD2|few
TGCGCCAGCAGTTATAGCGGGGGCGGGGAGACCCAGTACTTC
CASSYSGGGETQYF
>TRBV2|TRBJ2-2|-|-
TGTGCCAGCAGTGCGGACTTGAATCCCGGGGAGCTGTTTTTT
CASSADLNPGELFF
>TRBV15|TRBJ2-2|TRBD2|-
TGTGCCACCAGCTGGAGACTAGCGGGAGGCGCCGGGGAGCTGTTTTTT
CATSWRLAGGAGELFF
>TRBV5-1|TRBJ2-1|-|-
TGCGCCAGCAGGGAAGGGGAAGTAGCCAATGAGCAGTTCTTC
CASREGEVANEQFF
>TRBV6-2/TRBV6-3|TRBJ1-5|-|-
TGTGCCAGCAGCCTTACTGAGGGTCAGCCCCAGCATTTT
CASSLTEGQPQHF
>TRBV11-2|TRBJ2-7|-|-
TGTGCCAGCAGCTCCCAGGCCGAGCAGTACTTC
CASSSQAEQYF
>TRBV12-5|TRBJ1-1|-|-
TGTGCTAGTGGTTTGGACCTTACAGGGATGGGCACTGAAGCTTTCTTT
CASGLDLTGMGTEAFF
>TRBV11-2|TRBJ1-1|TRBD1|-
TGTGCCAGCAGCCCCCAGGGGGGCACTGAAGCTTTCTTT
CASSPQGGTEAFF
>TRBV19|TRBJ2-3|-|-
TGTGCCAGTAGTATCCGGGGAGACGGGGCAGATACGCAGTATTTT
CASSIRGDGADTQYF
>TRBV6-5|TRBJ1-6|-|-
TGTGCCAGCAGCCTCGGTGAGCCCCATTCACCCCTCCACTTT
CASSLGEPHSPLHF
>TRBV6-4|TRBJ2-7|TRBD1|-
TGTGCCAGCAAAACACAGGGGCGCGGATACGAGCAGTACTTC
CASKTQGRGYEQYF
>TRBV4-2|TRBJ1-5|-|-
TGTGCCAGCAGCCAAGAGACGGGAAATAGCAATCAGCCCCAGCATTTT
CASSQETGNSNQPQHF
>TRBV7-2|TRBJ2-3|TRBD2|-
TGTGCCAGCAGCCCTGGTGTGGCGGGGGGTACGCAGTATTTT
CASSPGVAGGTQYF
>TRBV4-1|TRBJ1-2|-|-
TGCGCCAGCAGCCAAGAGGGGCCGGCCAGAGATGGCTACACCTTC
CASSQEGPARDGYTF
>TRBV2|TRBJ2-5|-|-
TGTGCCAGCAGTATATCAGGGGTCACACAAGAGACCCAGTACTTC
CASSISGVTQETQYF
>TRBV25-1|TRBJ1-1|TRBD1|-
TGTGCCAGCAGTGAACAGACAGGGTCCGACACTGAAGCTTTCTTT
CASSEQTGSDTEAFF
>TRBV2|TRBJ1-4|TRBD1|-
TGTGCCAGCCAGCCGGACAGGAGTAATGAAAAACTGTTTTTT
CASQPDRSNEKLFF
>TRBV5-1|TRBJ1-1|TRBD1|-
TGCGCCAGCAGCGTACAGGGGGGGAGCACTGAAGCTTTCTTT
CASSVQGGSTEAFF
>TRBV7-2|TRBJ2-1|TRBD2|-
TGTGCCAGCAGCTTAGCGGGAGGGAATTACAATGAGCAGTTCTTC
CASSLAGGNYNEQFF
>TRBV11-3|TRBJ2-5|TRBD2|-
TGTGCCAGCAGCTTCGGATCGGGACTAGCTGAGACCCAGTACTTC
CASSFGSGLAETQYF
>TRBV5-6|TRBJ2-5|-|-
TGTGCCAGCAGCTTGCAGGGGGAGACCCAGTACTTC
CASSLQGETQYF
>TRBV27|TRBJ2-5|TRBD1|-
TGTGCCAGCAGGGGACAGGGTTCCCAAGAGACCCAGTACTTC
CASRGQGSQETQYF
>TRBV5-1|TRBJ2-7|-|-
TGCGCCAGCAGCCAAGGACAAGCCTACGAGCAGTACTTC
CASSQGQAYEQYF
>TRBV12-3/TRBV12-4|TRBJ1-1|TRBD1|-
TGTGCCAGCAGTATAGACAGGGGGTCTGAAGCTTTCTTT
CASSIDRGSEAFF
>TRBV19|TRBJ1-6|TRBD1|-
TGTGCCAGCCATCAGGGACAGGACCGCTCCTATAATTCACCCCTCCACTTT
CASHQGQDRSYNSPLHF
>TRBV5-5|TRBJ2-1|TRBD2|-
TGTGCCAGCAGCTTGGGGGGACTAGCGGGAGGAGGTGAGCAGTTCTTC
CASSLGGLAGGGEQFF
>TRBV29-1|TRBJ2-7|TRBD1|-
TGCAGCGTTGTGGGACAGGGTTACGAGCAGTACTTC
CSVVGQGYEQYF
>TRBV4-1|TRBJ2-2|TRBD2|-
TGCGCCAGCAGCCAAGGATGGGGAGGGAGCACCGGGGAGCTGTTTTTT
CASSQGWGGSTGELFF
>TRBV27|TRBJ2-7|-|-
TGTGCCAGCAGTTTATCGCCTCGCAGGGTCTTCTCCTACGAGCAGTACTTC
CASSLSPRRVFSYEQYF
>TRBV10-1|TRBJ2-2|-|-
TGCGCCAGCGGGACTCCTAACACCGGGGAGCTGTTTTTT
CASGTPNTGELFF